This T cell receptor (beta chain) is drawn from a study of naive and memory T cell subsets. As regards this clonotype: Its target is unknown.

Germline CDR1 and CDR2: LGHNA and YSLEER. The CDR3 length is 15 residues. V was pared by 3 bases and J by 13 bases, with 9 bases of the junction left unmatched. Broader study findings: Each distinct alpha or beta sequence counts as one clonotype. Possibly reflecting memory cells re-expressing CD45RA, a few larger clonotypes occurred in naive repertoires, especially CD8.

Both TRBC1 and TRBC2 were covered by a beta constant-region primer of two equimolar oligonucleotides. Ligated cDNA was amplified by four rounds of PCR with nested alpha and beta constant-region primers and SP2. TCRdb fed the UMI-ligation and nested PCR reads into MiXCR, producing one record per CDR3 protein. This repertoire shows about 160,000 distinct CDR3 sequences, roughly 23% found once; its top ten account for about 0.11%. The chain carries TRBV4-3 and TRBJ1-6; 10 positions match TRBD1. Sequencing used naive CD4+ T cells from blood. The source is a human donor in good health. The CDR3 spells CASSQGSGTGAPLHF. The CDR3 DNA follows: TGCGCCAGCAGCCAGGGATCCGGGACAGGGGCCCCCCTCCACTTT.